The clone carrying this T cell receptor (beta chain) was seen at least ten times. The antigen remains undetermined. Patients affected by ophthalmopathy presented a Clinical Activity Score of at least 3, a NOSPECS grade of at least 4, and disease duration below 3 months. CDR1 and CDR2 from the germline V gene are LNHDA and SQIVND (reference sequence). The CDR3 contains 14 residues. V shed 5 bases and J shed 7 bases, with 15 bases lying between them. RNA transcripts served as the template for amplifying TCR beta CDR3 regions. Initially, a first-round RT-PCR of the TCR CDR3 employed the HTBI primer set. TCRdb called the multiplex PCR reads again in MiXCR, with one record for every CDR3 protein. The table shows about 250,000 distinct CDR3 sequences, with almost 25% occurring only once. The data were taken from a study of T cells in Graves' hyperthyroidism and ophthalmopathy. Notes on the study in general: Using 13 V-J features, a model discriminated ophthalmopathy from stable hyperthyroidism. Most expanded thyroid clonotypes above 0.001 recurred in blood.

The sequence was obtained from a woman aged 40 to 50 with Graves' ophthalmopathy. The source material was blood. The chain employs TRBV19 and TRBJ1-5; D remains ambiguous. The CDR3: CASSLLDGSQPQHF. The CDR3 DNA follows: TGTGCCAGTAGTCTACTGGACGGGAGCCAGCCCCAGCATTTT.